This record concerns one T cell receptor beta chain sequence. The data were produced by immunoSEQ multiplex PCR, yet TCRdb's version contains in-frame clones alone and is incomplete. The sample yields about 50,000 clones, about 76% seen once. The time point denotes: cycle 4 day 1 (C4D1), after five to seven weeks of nivolumab. With no exception, relapse followed autologous stem cell transplantation in all patients, and brentuximab vedotin exposure varied. This entry belongs to a study of PD-1 blockade in classical Hodgkin lymphoma. The CDR3 extends over 10 amino acids. Germline lookup yields CDR1 DFQATT and CDR2 SNEGSKA (reference sequence). V was pared by 7 bases and J by 4 bases, with 5 bases between.

The starting material was peripheral blood mononuclear cells (PBMCs), obtained before the fourth cycle of nivolumab. This TCR derives from a human donor with classical Hodgkin lymphoma. The V and J genes are TRBV20-1 and TRBJ2-1; D is ambiguous. The CDR3 reads CSGRYNEQFF. In nucleotides, the CDR3 is TGCAGTGGCCGGTACAATGAGCAGTTCTTC.